This record concerns one T cell receptor beta chain sequence. This sample stems from a study of shared clonotypes between healthy human individuals. This table comes from immunoSEQ multiplex PCR, and its TCRdb copy is limited to in-frame clones, with some not included. Of 1,400,000 or so clones listed, approximately 98.5% were seen once; the top ten hold 0.36%. From germline, CDR1 is SGHRS and CDR2 YFSETQ. This CDR3 has 15 residues. V gave up 4 bases and J gave up 0 bases, with 14 bases separating them. Healthy adults negative for HIV, lacking recent acute infections or vaccinations, served as donors.

This receptor was obtained from a man aged 25 to 40 in good health. The sequenced sample was naive CD4+ T cells sorted from blood. Subset specified: CD45RA+ positively selected. This rearrangement joins TRBV5-1 to TRBJ2-7; a possible D gene is TRBD2 (6 bases). In DNA form, the CDR3 reads TGCGCCAGCAGCGTAGAACCGGGACTCTCCTACGAGCAGTACTTC. This encodes CASSVEPGLSYEQYF.